This T cell receptor (beta chain) was retrieved from a study of blood T cell repertoires in COVID-19. This clone was observed many times. Measured with immunoSEQ multiplex PCR; TCRdb has only the in-frame clones, and not every one. Of fewer than 350,000 clones in the sample, approximately 90% are singletons; the top ten hold under 3%. The CDR3 length is 15 residues. The germline V gene encodes CDR1 LGHNA and CDR2 YSLEER. V gave up 4 bases and J gave up 2 bases; unmatched junction bases: 7. Assignment of participants to cohorts was predicated upon participant-reported clinical history. This TCR derives from a woman aged 40 to 50 with acute COVID-19. The sample was PBMCs or T cells enriched from blood (not recorded which). This chain joins TRBV4-3 and TRBJ1-2; 7 bases agree with TRBD1. The chain's CDR3 is CASSLTVQGNYGYTF. Here the CDR3 DNA reads TGCGCCAGCAGCCTTACCGTACAGGGGAACTATGGCTACACCTTC.